The sample holds a few counts of the clone carrying this TCR beta chain. The antigen remains unidentified. This sample's time point: peripheral blood 6 weeks after treatment start. The CDR3 consists of 15 residues. The germline CDR1 and CDR2 sequences are SQVTM and ANQGSEA. Germline trimming cut 2 bases from V and 0 bases from J; bases unmatched to any gene: 7. The data originate from a study of PD-L1 blockade in urothelial cancer. Across the whole study: At 3 weeks (second dose) and 6 weeks after starting treatment, blood was analyzed. Study findings and constraints: Durable benefit was linked to greater 3-week expansion of tumor-associated blood clones. Pretreatment TCR clonality in blood under the median foretold superior survival.

Profiling relied on immunoSEQ multiplex PCR, and the TCRdb table lists in-frame clones only, not all of them. The sample holds around 40,000 clones; around 83% are singletons and the top ten take 2.6%. This clonotype originated in a man aged 70-80 years with urothelial cancer. Specimen: PBMCs, collected around atezolizumab (anti-PD-L1) treatment. The chain recombines TRBV29-1 with TRBJ2-7; 7 nucleotides agree with TRBD2. The CDR3 DNA sequence: TGCAGCGTTGAATTTGAAGCGGGATCCTCCTACGAGCAGTACTTC. Protein product: CSVEFEAGSSYEQYF.